This T cell receptor (beta chain) was profiled in a study of blood T cell repertoires in COVID-19. On the study more broadly: Both acute and convalescent COVID-19 samples were obtained from the United States, Italy and Spain.

Germline CDR1 LNHDA, CDR2 SQIVND (reference sequence). The ends lost 7 bases at V and 8 bases at J; junction bases unmatched: 19. The length of the CDR3 is 16 residues. Profiled with immunoSEQ multiplex PCR; TCRdb holds only in-frame clones, not every one. The sample lists roughly 340,000 clones, around 86% occurring once. Patients from Seattle were sampled longitudinally, starting during active infection. Material: peripheral blood. The V and J genes are TRBV19 and TRBJ1-2, with 7 bases lining up with TRBD1. This clonotype originated in a woman aged 45-65 years with COVID-19, enrolled during active disease. The CDR3 loop is CASTRGIAQGGEGYTF. The CDR3 DNA reads TGTGCCAGTACCCGAGGTATAGCGCAGGGGGGAGAAGGCTACACCTTC.